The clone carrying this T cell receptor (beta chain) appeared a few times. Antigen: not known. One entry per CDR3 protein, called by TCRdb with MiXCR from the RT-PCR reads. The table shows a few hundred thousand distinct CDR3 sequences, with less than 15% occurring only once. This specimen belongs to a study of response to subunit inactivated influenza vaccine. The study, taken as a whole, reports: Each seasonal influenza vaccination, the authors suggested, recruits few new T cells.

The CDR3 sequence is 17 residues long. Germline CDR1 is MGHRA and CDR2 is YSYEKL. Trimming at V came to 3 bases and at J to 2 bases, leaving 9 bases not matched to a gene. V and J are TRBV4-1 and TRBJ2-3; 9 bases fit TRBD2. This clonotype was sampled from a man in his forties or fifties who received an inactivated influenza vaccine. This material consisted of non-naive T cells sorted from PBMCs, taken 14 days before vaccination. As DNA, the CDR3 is TGCGCCAGCAGCCAGGACCAGACTAGCGGAGACACAGATACGCAGTATTTT. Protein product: CASSQDQTSGDTDTQYF.